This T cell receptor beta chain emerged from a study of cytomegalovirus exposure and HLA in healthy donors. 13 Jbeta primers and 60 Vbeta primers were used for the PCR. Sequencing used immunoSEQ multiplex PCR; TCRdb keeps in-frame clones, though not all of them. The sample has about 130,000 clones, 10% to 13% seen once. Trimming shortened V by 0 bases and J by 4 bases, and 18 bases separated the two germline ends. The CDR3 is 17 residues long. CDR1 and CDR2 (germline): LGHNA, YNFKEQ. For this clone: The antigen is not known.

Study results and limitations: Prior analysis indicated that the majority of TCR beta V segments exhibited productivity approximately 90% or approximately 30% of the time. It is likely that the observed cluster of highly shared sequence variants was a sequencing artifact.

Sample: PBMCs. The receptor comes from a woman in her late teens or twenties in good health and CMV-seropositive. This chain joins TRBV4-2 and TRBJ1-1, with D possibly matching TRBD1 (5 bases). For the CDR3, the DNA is TGTGCCAGCAGCCAAGAACTCCTGGAGGGGAGTAGCACTGAAGCTTTCTTT. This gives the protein CASSQELLEGSSTEAFF.